This is a list of T cell receptor beta chains from one sample in a study of blood T cells in healthy people across ages. Each CDR3 protein is one row after TCRdb ran MiXCR on the 5' RACE reads. Among fewer than 700,000 distinct CDR3 sequences listed, under 55% were seen once. Sequencing was performed on blood. Receptor source: a man older than 75 in good health. CDR3s include the opening cysteine and the closing phenylalanine or tryptophan. Each record gives: CDR3 DNA, CDR3 protein, D gene, clone size, J gene, V gene. D genes are given only for firm matches. Clone size is stated in some rows and not others, as once, few, many or a class when expanded.

TGTGCCAGCAGCTTAGGTTTTGAAGAGACCCAGTACTTC | CASSLGFEETQYF | NA | NA | TRBJ2-5 | TRBV7-2
TGTGCCAGCAGCTTCGATGGAGACAGGGTGGATGAGCAGTTCTTC | CASSFDGDRVDEQFF | TRBD1 | NA | TRBJ2-1 | TRBV7-9
TGTGCCAGCAGTGCCCCCAAACAGGGTTATGTGGCTTTCTTT | CASSAPKQGYVAFF | NA | NA | TRBJ1-1 | TRBV6-5
TGCAGCGGCACACAGGGCTATGAGCAGTTCTTC | CSGTQGYEQFF | NA | many | TRBJ2-1 | TRBV29-1
TGCGCCAGCAGCCCTAATAGGGCTCTTCCGCAGTATTTT | CASSPNRALPQYF | NA | NA | TRBJ2-3 | TRBV4-1
TGTGCCAGCAGCCCCTCCACAGGGGGCTGGGATGGCTACACCTTC | CASSPSTGGWDGYTF | TRBD1 | NA | TRBJ1-2 | TRBV27
TGCAGTGCTAGTCTAGGGAACTATGGCTACACCTTC | CSASLGNYGYTF | NA | few | TRBJ1-2 | TRBV20-1
TGCAGTGGTCAAAAAGTAGGGTCCGACTACGAGCAGTACTTC | CSGQKVGSDYEQYF | NA | NA | TRBJ2-7 | TRBV20-1
TGCGCCAGCAGCTTCCAACCCGGGACATCGACCTACAAGCAGTACTTC | CASSFQPGTSTYKQYF | NA | NA | TRBJ2-7 | TRBV5-1
TGTGCCAGCAGTTACCAGGGGCCCAGCTCCTACGAGCAGTACTTC | CASSYQGPSSYEQYF | NA | few | TRBJ2-7 | TRBV6-2/TRBV6-3
TGTGCCAGCAGCTCGACCCGGCCGGGTAGCACAGATACGCAGTATTTT | CASSSTRPGSTDTQYF | NA | NA | TRBJ2-3 | TRBV7-9
TGTGCCAGCAGTTTGGGACTAGCGGGGGGAAGCTCCTACGAGCAGTACTTC | CASSLGLAGGSSYEQYF | TRBD2 | NA | TRBJ2-7 | TRBV27
TGTGCCAGCAGCGGGGAGACTAGCGGGAGCTGGAATGAGCAGTTCTTC | CASSGETSGSWNEQFF | TRBD2 | NA | TRBJ2-1 | TRBV9
TGTGCCAGCAGTCTTGACAGGGGTCCCTCAAACATTCAGTACTTC | CASSLDRGPSNIQYF | TRBD1 | NA | TRBJ2-4 | TRBV12-3/TRBV12-4
TGCGCCAGCAGCCAGAGGCCGGGAGACTACTACAATGAGCAGTTCTTC | CASSQRPGDYYNEQFF | NA | NA | TRBJ2-1 | TRBV4-3
TGCGCCAGCAGCCAAATTTGGGGGCAAGAGACCCAGTACTTC | CASSQIWGQETQYF | NA | many | TRBJ2-5 | TRBV4-1
TGTGCCAGCAGCTCGTTACAGGGAGTCAATGAGCAGTTCTTC | CASSSLQGVNEQFF | NA | NA | TRBJ2-1 | TRBV11-2
TGTGCCAGCAGTCCGACAGATAATGAAAAACTGTTTTTT | CASSPTDNEKLFF | NA | NA | TRBJ1-4 | TRBV6-5
TGTGCCGGACGGGGACAGGGGGATCCACAGCCCCAGCATTTT | CAGRGQGDPQPQHF | TRBD1 | NA | TRBJ1-5 | TRBV28
TGCAGTGCTAATAGGCTAGCGAGAACCTACAATGAGCAGTTCTTC | CSANRLARTYNEQFF | NA | NA | TRBJ2-1 | TRBV20-1
TGCGCCAGCAGCCAAGGGCTGGGGCAAGAGACCCAGTACTTC | CASSQGLGQETQYF | NA | NA | TRBJ2-5 | TRBV4-3
TGTGCCAGCAGTCTCCTAAATCAGCCCCAGCATTTT | CASSLLNQPQHF | NA | few | TRBJ1-5 | TRBV12-3/TRBV12-4
TGTGCCAGCAGCTTAAACCTACTGACTAGCGGGAAAATCTACAATGAGCAGTTCTTC | CASSLNLLTSGKIYNEQFF | TRBD2 | NA | TRBJ2-1 | TRBV7-9
TGCAGCCAGTCGGGAGTAGGGAATGAGCAGTTCTTC | CSQSGVGNEQFF | NA | few | TRBJ2-1 | TRBV29-1
TGTGCCAGCAGCCCGGGGACAGGGCAGGGGAGCTCCTACAATGAGCAGTTCTTC | CASSPGTGQGSSYNEQFF | TRBD1 | once | TRBJ2-1 | TRBV7-9
TGTGCCAGCCGTCAGGACCTCTCCTACAATGAGCAGTACTTC | CASRQDLSYNEQYF | NA | NA | TRBJ2-7 | TRBV12-3/TRBV12-4
TGCGCCAGCAGGGGGACCAATCCTAGCGGGGGCGAGACCCAGTACTTC | CASRGTNPSGGETQYF | TRBD2 | NA | TRBJ2-5 | TRBV10-2
TGCGCCAGCAGCTTGCGCCTGGGGGGCAGCTACGAGCAGTACTTC | CASSLRLGGSYEQYF | NA | NA | TRBJ2-7 | TRBV5-1
TGTGCCAGCAGGGAACGGACAGGGGGCACGATGACAGATACGCAGTATTTT | CASRERTGGTMTDTQYF | TRBD1 | few | TRBJ2-3 | TRBV12-3/TRBV12-4